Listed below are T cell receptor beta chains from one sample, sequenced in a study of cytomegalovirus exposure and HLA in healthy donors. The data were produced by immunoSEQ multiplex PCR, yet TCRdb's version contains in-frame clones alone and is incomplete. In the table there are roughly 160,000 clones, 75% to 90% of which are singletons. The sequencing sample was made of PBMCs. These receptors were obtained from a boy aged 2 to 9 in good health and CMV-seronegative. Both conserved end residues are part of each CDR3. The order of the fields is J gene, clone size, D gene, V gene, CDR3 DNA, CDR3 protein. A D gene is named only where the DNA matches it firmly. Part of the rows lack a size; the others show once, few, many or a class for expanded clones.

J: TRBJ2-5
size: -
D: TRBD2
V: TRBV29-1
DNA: TGCAGCGTTTGGGAGAGCGGGGCGACCCAGTACTTC
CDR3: CSVWESGATQYF

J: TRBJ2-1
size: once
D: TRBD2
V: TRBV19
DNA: TGTGCCAGCGGGGGGAATGAGCAGTTCTTC
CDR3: CASGGNEQFF

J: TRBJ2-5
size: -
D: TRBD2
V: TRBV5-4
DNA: TGTGCCAGCAGCTTGGTAGTGCGGGGGGGCGAAGAGACCCAGTACTTC
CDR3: CASSLVVRGGEETQYF

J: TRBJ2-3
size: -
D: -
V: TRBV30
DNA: TGTGCCTGGGGGACTGACCGGGTTGGAGATACGCAGTATTTT
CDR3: CAWGTDRVGDTQYF

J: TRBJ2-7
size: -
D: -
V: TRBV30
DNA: TGTGCCTGGAGCCCGTTTATCGCACGGGGCTCCTACGAGCAGTACTTC
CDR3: CAWSPFIARGSYEQYF

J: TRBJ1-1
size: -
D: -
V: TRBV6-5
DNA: TGTGCCAGCAGCTCCGGACACGTTATCACTGAAGCTTTCTTT
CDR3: CASSSGHVITEAFF

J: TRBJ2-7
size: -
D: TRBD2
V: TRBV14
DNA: TGTGCCAGCAGCCAAGAGGGACTAGCGGCCTACGAGCAGTACTTC
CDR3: CASSQEGLAAYEQYF

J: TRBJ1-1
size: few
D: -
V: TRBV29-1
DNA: TGCAGCGTTGGCAGGTTCACTGAAGCTTTCTTT
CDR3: CSVGRFTEAFF

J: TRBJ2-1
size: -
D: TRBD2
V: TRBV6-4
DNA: TGTGCCAGCAGTGACTCTCGCAGCGGGAGATACAATGAGCAGTTCTTC
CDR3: CASSDSRSGRYNEQFF

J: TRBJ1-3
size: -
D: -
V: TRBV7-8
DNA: TGTGCCAGCAGCTTAGCGGGGGCGAGCTCTGGAAACACCATATATTTT
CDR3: CASSLAGASSGNTIYF

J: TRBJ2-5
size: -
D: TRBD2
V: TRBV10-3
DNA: TGTGCCATCAGCCAGCGGGGGCGGGAGGAGACCCAGTACTTC
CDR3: CAISQRGREETQYF

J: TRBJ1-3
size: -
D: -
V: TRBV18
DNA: TGTGCCAGCTCAGACGGACAGCCCTCGTCTGGAAACACCATATATTTT
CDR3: CASSDGQPSSGNTIYF